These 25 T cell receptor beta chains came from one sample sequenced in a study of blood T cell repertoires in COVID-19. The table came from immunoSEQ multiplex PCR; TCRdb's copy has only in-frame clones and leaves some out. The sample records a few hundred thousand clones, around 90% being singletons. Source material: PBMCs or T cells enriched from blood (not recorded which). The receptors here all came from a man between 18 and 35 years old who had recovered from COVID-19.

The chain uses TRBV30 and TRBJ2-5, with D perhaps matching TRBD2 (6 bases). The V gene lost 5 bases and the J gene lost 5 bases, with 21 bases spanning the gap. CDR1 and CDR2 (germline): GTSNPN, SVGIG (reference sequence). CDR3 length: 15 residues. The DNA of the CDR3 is TGTGCCTGGGGTGCTAGCGCTTCGAGGGCCGAGACCCAGTACTTC. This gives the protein CAWGASASRAETQYF.

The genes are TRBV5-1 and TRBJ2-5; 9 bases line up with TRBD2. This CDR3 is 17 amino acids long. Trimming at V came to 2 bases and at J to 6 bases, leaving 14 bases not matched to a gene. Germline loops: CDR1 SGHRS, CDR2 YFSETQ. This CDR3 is CASSLELSGGNGKTQYF. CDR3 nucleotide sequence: TGCGCCAGCAGCTTAGAACTTAGCGGGGGTAACGGAAAGACCCAGTACTTC.

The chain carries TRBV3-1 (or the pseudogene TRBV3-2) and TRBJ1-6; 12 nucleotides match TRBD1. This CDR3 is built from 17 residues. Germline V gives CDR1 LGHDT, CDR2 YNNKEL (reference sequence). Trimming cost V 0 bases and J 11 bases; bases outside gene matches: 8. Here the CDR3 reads CASSQDGTGGMLAPLHF. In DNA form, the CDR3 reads TGTGCCAGCAGCCAAGATGGGACAGGGGGCATGTTAGCACCCCTCCACTTT.

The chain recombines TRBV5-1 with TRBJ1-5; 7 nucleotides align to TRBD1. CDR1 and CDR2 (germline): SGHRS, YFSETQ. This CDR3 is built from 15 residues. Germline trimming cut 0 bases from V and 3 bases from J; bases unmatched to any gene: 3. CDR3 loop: CASSLGDSYNQPQHF. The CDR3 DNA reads TGCGCCAGCAGCTTGGGGGACAGCTACAATCAGCCCCAGCATTTT.

CDR3: CASSWGPDRESNEQFF. CDR3 sequence (DNA): TGCGCCAGCAGCTGGGGGCCGGACAGGGAGAGCAATGAGCAGTTCTTC. The chain has TRBV5-1 and TRBJ2-1; the match to TRBD1 covers 8 bases. V lost 3 bases to trimming and J lost 6 bases; unmatched junction nucleotides: 11. CDR3 length: 16 residues. Germline V gene lookup returns CDR1 SGHRS and CDR2 YFSETQ. Full variable domain (outside the CDR3, taken from reference TRBV5-1 and TRBJ2-1): KAGVTQTPRYLIKTRGQQVTLSCSPISGHRSVSWYQQTPGQGLQFLFEYFSETQRNKGNFPGRFSGRQFSNSRSEMNVSTLELGDSALYLCASSWGPDRESNEQFFGPGTRLTVL.

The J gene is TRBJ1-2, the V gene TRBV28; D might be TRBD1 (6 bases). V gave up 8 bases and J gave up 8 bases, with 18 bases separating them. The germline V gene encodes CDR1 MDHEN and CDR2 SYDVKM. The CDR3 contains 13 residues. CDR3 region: CASSTLTGQGYTF. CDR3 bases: TGTGCCAGCTCTACCCTGACAGGACAGGGCTACACCTTC.

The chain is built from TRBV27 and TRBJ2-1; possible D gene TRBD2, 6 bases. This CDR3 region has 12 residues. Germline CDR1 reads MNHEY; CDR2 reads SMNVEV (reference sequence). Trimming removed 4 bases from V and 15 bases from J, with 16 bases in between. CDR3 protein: CASSSPGTSSFF. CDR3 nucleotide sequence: TGTGCCAGCAGTTCTCCGGGGACTTCGTCGTTCTTC.

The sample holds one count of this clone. The CDR3 nucleotides read TGTGCCTGGAGTGTACACAGGGTCCAAGAAGCTTTCTTT. Encoded protein: CAWSVHRVQEAFF. J is TRBJ1-1 and V is TRBV30; TRBD1 might be the D (6 bases). Germline CDR1 and CDR2: GTSNPN and SVGIG (reference sequence). The length of the CDR3 is 13 residues. V gave up 0 bases and J gave up 8 bases, with 13 bases separating them.

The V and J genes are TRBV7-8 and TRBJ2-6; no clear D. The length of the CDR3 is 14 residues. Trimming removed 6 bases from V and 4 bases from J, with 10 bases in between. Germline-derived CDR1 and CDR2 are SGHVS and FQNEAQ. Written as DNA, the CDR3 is TGTGCCAGCAGGGCCGAGGCAGGGGCCAACGTCCTGACTTTC. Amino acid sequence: CASRAEAGANVLTF.

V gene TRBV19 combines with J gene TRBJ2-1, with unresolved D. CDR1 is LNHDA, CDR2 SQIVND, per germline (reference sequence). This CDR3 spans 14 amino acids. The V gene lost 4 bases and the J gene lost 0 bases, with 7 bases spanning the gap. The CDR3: CASSRLVSYNEQFF. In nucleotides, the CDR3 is TGTGCCAGTAGTAGGCTAGTCTCCTACAATGAGCAGTTCTTC.

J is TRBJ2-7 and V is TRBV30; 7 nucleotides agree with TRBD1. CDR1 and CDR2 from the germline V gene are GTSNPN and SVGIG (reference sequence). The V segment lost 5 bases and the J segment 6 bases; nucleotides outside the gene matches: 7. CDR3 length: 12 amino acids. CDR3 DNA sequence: TGTGCCTGGGGACGGGCAGGGGGCGAGCAGTACTTC. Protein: CAWGRAGGEQYF.

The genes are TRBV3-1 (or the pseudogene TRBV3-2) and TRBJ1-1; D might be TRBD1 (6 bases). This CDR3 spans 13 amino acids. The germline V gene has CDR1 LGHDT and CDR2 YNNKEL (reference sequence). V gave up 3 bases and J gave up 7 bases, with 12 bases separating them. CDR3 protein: CASSHPGAYEAFF. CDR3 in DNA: TGTGCCAGCAGCCATCCAGGGGCTTATGAAGCTTTCTTT.

DNA of the CDR3: TGTGCCAGCAGCTCTACGGCAGGGTCGAACTATGGCTACACCTTC. This translates into CASSSTAGSNYGYTF. This rearrangement joins TRBV13 to TRBJ1-2, with D maybe TRBD1 (5 bases). CDR3 length: 15 amino acids. The ends were cut back, 4 bases at V and 2 bases at J, with 14 bases in the middle. The germline CDR1 and CDR2 sequences are PRHDT and FYEKMQ (reference sequence).

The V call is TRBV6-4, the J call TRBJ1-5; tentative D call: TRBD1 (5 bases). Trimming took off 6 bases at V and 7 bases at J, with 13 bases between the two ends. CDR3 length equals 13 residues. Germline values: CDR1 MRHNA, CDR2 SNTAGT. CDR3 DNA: TGTGCCAGCAGCACAGGTTTCGGGCAGCCCCAGCATTTT. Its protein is CASSTGFGQPQHF.

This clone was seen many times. The CDR3 here is CASKLGAGGSYEQYF. CDR3 sequence (DNA): TGTGCCAGCAAATTGGGAGCGGGAGGGTCCTACGAGCAGTACTTC. The chain combines TRBV2 with TRBJ2-7; 10 bases fit TRBD2. Germline loops: CDR1 SNHLY, CDR2 FYNNEI. Trimming removed 7 bases from V and 1 base from J; junction bases left unmatched: 7. The CDR3 loop spans 15 amino acids. The full variable domain, completed using reference TRBV2 and TRBJ2-7, is EPEVTQTPSHQVTQMGQEVILRCVPISNHLYFYWYRQILGQKVEFLVSFYNNEISEKSEIFDDQFSVERPDGSNFTLKIRSTKLEDSAMYFCASKLGAGGSYEQYFGPGTRLTVT.

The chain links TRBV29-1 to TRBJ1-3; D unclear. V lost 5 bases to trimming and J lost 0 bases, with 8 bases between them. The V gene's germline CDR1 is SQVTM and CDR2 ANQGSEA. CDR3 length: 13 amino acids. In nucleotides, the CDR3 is TGCAGCGTTCCCGCCAGCTCTGGAAACACCATATATTTT. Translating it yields CSVPASSGNTIYF. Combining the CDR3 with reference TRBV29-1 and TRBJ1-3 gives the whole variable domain SAVISQKPSRDICQRGTSLTIQCQVDSQVTMMFWYRQQPGQSLTLIATANQGSEATYESGFVIDKFPISRPNLTFSTLTVSNMSPEDSSIYLCSVPASSGNTIYFGEGSWLTVV.

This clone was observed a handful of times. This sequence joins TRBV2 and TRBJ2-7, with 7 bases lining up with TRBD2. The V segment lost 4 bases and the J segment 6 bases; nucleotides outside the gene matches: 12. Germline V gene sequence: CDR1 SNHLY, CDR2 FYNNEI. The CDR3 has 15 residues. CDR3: CASSGGRASVSEQYF. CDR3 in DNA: TGTGCCAGCAGTGGGGGGAGGGCGTCGGTATCCGAGCAGTACTTC. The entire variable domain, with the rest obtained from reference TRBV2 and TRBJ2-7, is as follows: EPEVTQTPSHQVTQMGQEVILRCVPISNHLYFYWYRQILGQKVEFLVSFYNNEISEKSEIFDDQFSVERPDGSNFTLKIRSTKLEDSAMYFCASSGGRASVSEQYFGPGTRLTVT.

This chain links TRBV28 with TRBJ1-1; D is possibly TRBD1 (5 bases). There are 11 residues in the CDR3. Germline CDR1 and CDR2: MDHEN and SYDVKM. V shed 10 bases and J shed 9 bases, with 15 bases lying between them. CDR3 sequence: CAIQTEVKAFF. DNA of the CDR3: TGTGCCATCCAGACAGAGGTTAAAGCTTTCTTT.

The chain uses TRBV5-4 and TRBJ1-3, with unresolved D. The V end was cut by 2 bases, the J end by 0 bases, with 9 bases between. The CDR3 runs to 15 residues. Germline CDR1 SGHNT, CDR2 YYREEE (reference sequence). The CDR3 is CASSLPGNSGNTIYF. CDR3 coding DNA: TGTGCCAGCAGCTTACCGGGTAACTCTGGAAACACCATATATTTT.

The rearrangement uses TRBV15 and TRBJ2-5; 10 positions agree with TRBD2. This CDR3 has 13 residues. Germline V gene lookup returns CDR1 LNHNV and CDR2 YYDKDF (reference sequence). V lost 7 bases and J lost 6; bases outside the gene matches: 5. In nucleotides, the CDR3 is TGTGCCACCAAAACTAGCGGGGTACAGACCCAGTACTTC. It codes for CATKTSGVQTQYF.

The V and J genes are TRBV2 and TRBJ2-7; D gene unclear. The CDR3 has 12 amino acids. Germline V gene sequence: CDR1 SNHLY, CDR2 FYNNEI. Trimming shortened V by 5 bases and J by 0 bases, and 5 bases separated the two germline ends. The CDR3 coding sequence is TGTGCCAGCAGTCAAATCTCCTACGAGCAGTACTTC. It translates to CASSQISYEQYF.

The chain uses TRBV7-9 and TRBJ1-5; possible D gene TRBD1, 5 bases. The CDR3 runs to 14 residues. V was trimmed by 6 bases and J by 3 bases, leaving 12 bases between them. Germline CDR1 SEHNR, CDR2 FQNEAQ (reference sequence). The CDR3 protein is CASRGTVDNQPQHF. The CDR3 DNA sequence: TGTGCCAGCAGAGGGACTGTCGACAATCAGCCCCAGCATTTT.

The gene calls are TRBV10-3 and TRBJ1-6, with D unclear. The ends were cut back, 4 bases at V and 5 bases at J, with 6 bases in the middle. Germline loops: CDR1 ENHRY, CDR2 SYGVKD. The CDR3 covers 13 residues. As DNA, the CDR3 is TGTGCCATCAGTGGCGTGGATAATTCACCCCTCCACTTT. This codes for CAISGVDNSPLHF.

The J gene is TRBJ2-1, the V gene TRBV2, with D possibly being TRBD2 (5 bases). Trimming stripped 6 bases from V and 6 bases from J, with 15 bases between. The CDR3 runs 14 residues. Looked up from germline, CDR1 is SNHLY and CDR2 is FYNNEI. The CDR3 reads CASRLPLLANEQFF. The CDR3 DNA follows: TGTGCCAGCAGACTACCCCTGCTAGCCAATGAGCAGTTCTTC.

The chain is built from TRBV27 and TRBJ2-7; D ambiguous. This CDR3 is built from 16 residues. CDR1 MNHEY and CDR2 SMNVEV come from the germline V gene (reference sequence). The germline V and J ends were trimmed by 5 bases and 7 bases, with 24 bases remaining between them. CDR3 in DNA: TGTGCCAGCAGTCTTCTCTCCGGTTCGTCCTTTTTGGAGCAGTACTTC. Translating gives CASSLLSGSSFLEQYF.